Listed below are T cell receptor beta chains from one sample, sequenced in a study of post-analysis software for immune sequencing data. TCRdb ran MiXCR on the PCR reads and lists one entry per CDR3 protein. The sample records approximately 730,000 distinct CDR3 sequences, roughly 46% being singletons. The specimen was blood. All receptors derive from a girl between 10 and 17 years old with multiple sclerosis. CDR3s include the opening cysteine and the closing phenylalanine or tryptophan. Fields, in order: V gene, clone size, D gene, J gene, CDR3 protein, CDR3 DNA. The D gene is left open where the match is weak. Some rows mark clone size as missing; the rest say once, few, many or name a class of expanded clone.

V: TRBV3-1; size: .; D: .; J: TRBJ1-1; CDR3: CASSHARVNTEAFF; DNA: TGTGCCAGCAGCCATGCCAGGGTCAACACTGAAGCTTTCTTT
V: TRBV4-3; size: few; D: TRBD1; J: TRBJ1-2; CDR3: CASSQRRQGVLDGYTF; DNA: TGCGCCAGCAGCCAGCGAAGACAGGGGGTCTTAGATGGCTACACCTTC
V: TRBV6-1; size: few; D: .; J: TRBJ2-5; CDR3: CASSERPNRETQYF; DNA: TGTGCCAGCAGTGAGAGGCCTAACCGGGAGACCCAGTACTTC
V: TRBV29-1; size: .; D: .; J: TRBJ2-7; CDR3: CSVAQGYEQYF; DNA: TGCAGCGTTGCCCAGGGATACGAGCAGTACTTC
V: TRBV7-2; size: once; D: .; J: TRBJ2-7; CDR3: CASSSGRLLYEQYF; DNA: TGTGCCAGCAGCTCAGGGAGGCTCCTCTACGAGCAGTACTTC
V: TRBV25-1; size: few; D: TRBD1; J: TRBJ1-2; CDR3: CASGGTGTNYGYTF; DNA: TGTGCCAGCGGGGGGACAGGGACTAACTATGGCTACACCTTC
V: TRBV29-1; size: few; D: .; J: TRBJ2-7; CDR3: CSVDRGGDGEQYF; DNA: TGCAGCGTTGACAGGGGTGGGGACGGCGAGCAGTACTTC
V: TRBV4-3; size: .; D: .; J: TRBJ2-3; CDR3: CASSQEVGAPNPDPQYF; DNA: TGCGCCAGCAGCCAAGAGGTTGGGGCCCCTAACCCAGATCCGCAGTATTTT
V: TRBV24-1; size: .; D: .; J: TRBJ2-5; CDR3: CATSGKQEWAYNEQYF; DNA: TGTGCCACCAGTGGGAAACAGGAGTGGGCCTACAATGAGCAGTACTTC
V: TRBV12-3/TRBV12-4; size: few; D: .; J: TRBJ2-3; CDR3: CASSPFGDTQYF; DNA: TGTGCCAGCAGCCCCTTTGGGGATACGCAGTATTTT
V: TRBV20-1; size: .; D: .; J: TRBJ1-6; CDR3: CSASRVVQGSSYNSPLHF; DNA: TGCAGTGCTAGTAGGGTCGTGCAGGGGAGCTCCTATAATTCACCCCTCCACTTT
V: TRBV6-1; size: few; D: TRBD1; J: TRBJ1-5; CDR3: CASSEGDREQPQHF; DNA: TGTGCCAGCAGTGAAGGGGACAGGGAACAGCCCCAGCATTTT
V: TRBV7-8; size: .; D: .; J: TRBJ1-5; CDR3: CASSLVRVQPQHF; DNA: TGTGCCAGCAGCTTAGTCCGGGTGCAGCCCCAGCATTTT
V: TRBV12-3/TRBV12-4; size: .; D: .; J: TRBJ2-3; CDR3: CASSFYGTNPDTQYF; DNA: TGTGCCAGCAGTTTTTACGGGACCAACCCAGATACGCAGTATTTT
V: TRBV29-1; size: few; D: .; J: TRBJ1-2; CDR3: CSVEDRAGYNYGYTF; DNA: TGCAGCGTTGAAGATCGGGCCGGTTATAACTATGGCTACACCTTC
V: TRBV9; size: .; D: TRBD1; J: TRBJ2-1; CDR3: CASSLGTASYNEQFF; DNA: TGTGCCAGCAGCTTGGGGACAGCTTCCTACAATGAGCAGTTCTTC
V: TRBV5-1; size: .; D: .; J: TRBJ2-1; CDR3: CASSALIANLEGTNEQFF; DNA: TGCGCCAGCAGCGCTTTAATAGCAAACCTGGAGGGGACAAATGAGCAGTTCTTC
V: TRBV7-2; size: .; D: TRBD2; J: TRBJ2-1; CDR3: CASSPRLAGYEFF; DNA: TGTGCCAGCAGCCCTAGACTAGCGGGATATGAGTTCTTC
V: TRBV5-1; size: few; D: .; J: TRBJ1-5; CDR3: CASSLASNQPQHF; DNA: TGTGCCAGCAGCTTAGCAAGCAATCAGCCCCAGCATTTT
V: TRBV27; size: .; D: .; J: TRBJ2-6; CDR3: CASSLNPDRLRQAGANVLTF; DNA: TGTGCCAGCAGTCTCAACCCCGACAGGCTCCGTCAGGCTGGGGCCAACGTCCTGACTTTC
V: TRBV18; size: .; D: TRBD2; J: TRBJ2-1; CDR3: CASSPPVLAGKSYNEQFF; DNA: TGTGCCAGCTCACCACCGGTCCTAGCGGGAAAGTCCTACAATGAGCAGTTCTTC
V: TRBV11-3; size: few; D: TRBD1; J: TRBJ2-7; CDR3: CASSPVAGGFYEQYF; DNA: TGTGCCAGCAGCCCCGTGGCAGGGGGTTTCTACGAGCAGTACTTC
V: TRBV12-3/TRBV12-4; size: .; D: TRBD2; J: TRBJ2-2; CDR3: CASSLIGGLHNTGELFF; DNA: TGTGCCAGCAGTTTAATTGGGGGACTACATAACACCGGGGAGCTGTTTTTT
V: TRBV13; size: .; D: TRBD1; J: TRBJ2-5; CDR3: CASSPRQGVETQYF; DNA: TGTGCCAGCAGCCCCCGACAGGGGGTGGAGACCCAGTACTTC